This record looks at one TCR beta chain sequence and its context. Antigen: not known. This entry comes from a study of T-cell memory formation after mild COVID-19. For the study at large: Clusters were largely donor specific. Study results and caveats: Mainly CM and EM harbored the contracting CD4+ clones; mainly EMRA harbored the CD8+ ones. Some responding clones appeared in pre-infection memory, suggesting cross-reactive memory joined.

TCRdb itself ran the 5' RACE reads through MiXCR, one entry per CDR3 protein. Here the sample spans about 360,000 distinct CDR3 sequences, roughly 13% being singletons. V was clipped by 0 bases and J by 0 bases, with 12 bases between them. Germline-derived CDR1 and CDR2 are SGDLS and YYNGEE. There are 16 residues in the CDR3. Source material: PBMCs or a T cell subset sorted from them (not recorded which). The clonotype originates from a man aged 18-30 years who had mild COVID-19 (a few samples of this study predate the infection). Cell type and time point are not known. The V call is TRBV9, the J call TRBJ1-1; D may be TRBD1 (6 bases). CDR3 in amino acids: CASSVGAGALNTEAFF. CDR3 DNA sequence: TGTGCCAGCAGCGTAGGGGCAGGGGCCCTGAACACTGAAGCTTTCTTT.